This T cell receptor beta chain was documented in a study of control samples from healthy donors and cancer patients. Per the germline V gene, CDR1 is SEHNR and CDR2 is FQNEAQ (reference sequence). The CDR3 runs to 13 residues. The V gene lost 4 bases and the J gene lost 4 bases, with 8 bases spanning the gap. Clones were read by immunoSEQ multiplex PCR, and TCRdb kept only the in-frame ones, dropping some. The table has about 85,000 clones, roughly 86% seen once. This receptor was obtained from a man aged 45-60 years in good health. The sequencing sample was made of blood. The chain uses TRBV7-9 and TRBJ2-1; D is possibly TRBD1 or TRBD2 (5 bases each). The DNA for the CDR3 is TGTGCCAGCAGCTCGGGACGGTACAATGAGCAGTTCTTC. Translating it yields CASSSGRYNEQFF.